This T cell receptor (beta chain) was found in a study of T cell repertoires in cytomegalovirus infection. Germline CDR1 is MNHEY and CDR2 is SVGAGI. Trimming removed 0 bases at V and 3 bases at J, with 5 bases between. The CDR3 sequence is 13 residues long. This clonotype appeared many times. TCRdb processed the reads anew with MiXCR; each CDR3 protein has one entry. The table shows roughly 500,000 distinct CDR3 sequences, with about 10% occurring only once. V is TRBV6-5 and J is TRBJ2-5; no reliable D call. The receptor's source is a human donor in good health (CMV status not recorded). Some clones in this sample may be carry-over from other donors' samples. Material for sequencing was PBMCs. The CDR3 sequence is CASSYSAKETQYF. CDR3 nucleotide sequence: TGTGCCAGCAGTTACTCCGCGAAAGAGACCCAGTACTTC.